This is a list of T cell receptor beta chains from one sample in a study of blood T cells in healthy people across ages. TCRdb re-called the 5' RACE reads through MiXCR, storing one row per CDR3 protein. Of 1.5 million to 2 million distinct CDR3 sequences in the sample, over 25% were seen once. Source material: blood. The receptors were sampled from a woman in her twenties or thirties in good health. Both conserved end residues are part of each CDR3. A D gene is named only where the DNA matches it firmly. Some rows have no size entry. The others give once, few or many, or a class for an expanded clone.

clone_size	v_call	d_call	j_call	cdr3_nt	cdr3_aa
.	TRBV7-2	TRBD1	TRBJ2-7	TGTGCCAGCAGCTTCTCCGGGACAGGGGTGTACGAGCAGTACTTC	CASSFSGTGVYEQYF
once	TRBV7-2	.	TRBJ2-2	TGTGCCAGCAGCTTAGCGGGAGGGAAGGGGGACGGGGAGCTGTTTTTT	CASSLAGGKGDGELFF
.	TRBV15	.	TRBJ2-7	TGTGCCACCAGCAGAGATGGTCCGGGACGGGGCCACGAGCAGTACTTC	CATSRDGPGRGHEQYF
.	TRBV18	TRBD1	TRBJ2-7	TGTGCCAGCTCACGCGGACCGGACAGGGACCACGAGCAGTACTTC	CASSRGPDRDHEQYF
.	TRBV9	.	TRBJ2-2	TGTGCCAGCAGCCGATCGGGAGCGGCGAACACCGGGGAGCTGTTTTTT	CASSRSGAANTGELFF
.	TRBV20-1	TRBD2	TRBJ2-3	TGCAGTGCACGTCGACCGGGACTAGCGGGAATAAGCCCTTGGACAGATACGCAGTATTTT	CSARRPGLAGISPWTDTQYF
few	TRBV3-1	TRBD2	TRBJ2-1	TGTGCCAGCAGCTCACACGGACTAGCGAGGGGAAGCTCCTACAATGAGCAGTTCTTC	CASSSHGLARGSSYNEQFF
.	TRBV3-1	TRBD1	TRBJ1-6	TGTGCCAGCAGCCATCGGGACAGGCCAGATTCACCCCTCCACTTT	CASSHRDRPDSPLHF
.	TRBV5-5	.	TRBJ2-7	TGTGCCAGCAGCAGGGGTGGCAGGGGGGTGGGGGAGCAGTACTTC	CASSRGGRGVGEQYF
few	TRBV4-1	.	TRBJ2-3	TGCGCCAGCTACGGCGGGGTGGGGCACACAGATACGCAGTATTTT	CASYGGVGHTDTQYF